This is a list of T cell receptor beta chains from one sample in a study of blood T cells in healthy people across ages. Via MiXCR, TCRdb re-called the 5' RACE reads, giving one row per CDR3 protein. The sample carries about 730,000 distinct CDR3 sequences, roughly 45% recorded once. Sequenced input: blood. The receptors derive from a woman aged 55-70 years in good health. Both conserved end residues are part of each CDR3. Each record gives: V gene, J gene, CDR3 length, clone size, D gene, CDR3 DNA, CDR3 protein. D genes are given only for firm matches. Where a row states a size, it is once, few, many or the class of an expanded clone; other rows omit it.

TRBV12-3/TRBV12-4	TRBJ2-3	15	.	TRBD1	TGTGCCAGCAGTTATGACAGGGGGATCGCAGATACGCAGTATTTT	CASSYDRGIADTQYF
TRBV7-2	TRBJ2-1	18	many	TRBD2	TGTGCCAGCAGCTTAGTGTGGACTAGCGGGAGTACCTACAATGAGCAGTTCTTC	CASSLVWTSGSTYNEQFF
TRBV29-1	TRBJ2-7	15	few	TRBD1	TGCAGCGTTGAAGGGGGACAGTGGGGGTTCTACGAGCAGTACTTC	CSVEGGQWGFYEQYF
TRBV12-3/TRBV12-4	TRBJ2-1	16	.	TRBD2	TGTGCCAGCAGAATCGGGACTAGCGGGACGGACAATGAGCAGTTCTTC	CASRIGTSGTDNEQFF
TRBV12-3/TRBV12-4	TRBJ1-5	13	.	.	TGTGCCAGCACTGTATCCCGGGAGCAGCCCCAGCATTTT	CASTVSREQPQHF
TRBV25-1	TRBJ1-5	12	.	.	TGTGCCAGCAGTATGCGCAATCAGCCCCAGCATTTT	CASSMRNQPQHF
TRBV4-2	TRBJ2-1	17	.	TRBD2	TGTGCCAGCAGCCAAAACCTCGGGACTAGCGGGGCGGGTGAGCAGTTCTTC	CASSQNLGTSGAGEQFF
TRBV9	TRBJ2-7	15	.	.	TGTGCCAGCAGCGTAGACGACGGGAGCTCCTACGAGCAGTACTTC	CASSVDDGSSYEQYF
TRBV11-2	TRBJ2-1	14	.	.	TGTGCCAGCAACTTGGGAAGCTCCTACAATGAGCAGTTCTTC	CASNLGSSYNEQFF
TRBV6-2/TRBV6-3	TRBJ1-5	14	.	.	TGTGCCAGCAGTTACGGGGGGGGCGGACAGCCCCCGCATTTT	CASSYGGGGQPPHF
TRBV7-2	TRBJ2-1	17	few	TRBD2	TGTGCCAGCAGCCCATCCCGACTAGCGGGAGACGGCGGTGAGCAGTTCTTC	CASSPSRLAGDGGEQFF
TRBV7-9	TRBJ1-1	13	.	.	TGTGCCAGCACCAGAGAGATAAACACTGAAGCTTTCTTT	CASTREINTEAFF
TRBV6-2/TRBV6-3	TRBJ2-5	16	.	.	TGTGCCAGCACCGACGGCAGCGCCCCCCCCCAAGAGACCCAGTACTTC	CASTDGSAPPQETQYF
TRBV7-7	TRBJ2-1	16	.	.	TGTGCTAGCAGCTTAGGAACGGACCTCTCCTACAATGAGCAGTTCTTC	CASSLGTDLSYNEQFF
TRBV15	TRBJ2-7	20	.	TRBD1	TGTGCCGCCAGCAGAGATATGGGGACAGGTCCTGACCTCCGATACTACGAGCAGTACTTC	CAASRDMGTGPDLRYYEQYF
TRBV4-3	TRBJ2-5	15	.	.	TGCGCCAGCAGCCCGGTGGTGGGACTCCAAGAGACCCAGTACTTC	CASSPVVGLQETQYF
TRBV15	TRBJ2-4	16	.	TRBD2	TGTGCCACCAGCGCAGACGCCTTACTAGCGGCAAACATTCAGTACTTC	CATSADALLAANIQYF
TRBV6-5	TRBJ2-1	14	.	TRBD2	TGTGCCAGCCACCAAGGCGGGAGTTACAATGAGCAGTTCTTC	CASHQGGSYNEQFF
TRBV30	TRBJ1-4	17	.	TRBD1	TGTGCCTGGACTCCGCCGGGACAGGGGGCAACTAATGAAAAACTGTTTTTT	CAWTPPGQGATNEKLFF
TRBV5-1	TRBJ1-4	14	.	TRBD1	TGCGCCAGCAGCCGAACAGGGGAAGCTGAAAAACTGTTTTTT	CASSRTGEAEKLFF
TRBV6-1	TRBJ2-7	13	few	TRBD1	TGTGCCAGCAGTGAAAGGGACAGGGGGCTGCAGTACTTC	CASSERDRGLQYF
TRBV6-5	TRBJ2-1	14	.	TRBD1	TGTGCCAGCAGTCCGGGACAGGCCCGCAATGAGCAGTTCTTC	CASSPGQARNEQFF
TRBV9	TRBJ2-1	15	.	TRBD2	TGTGCCAGCAGCGCCCTAGTCCTAGCGGGGAATGAGCAGTTCTTC	CASSALVLAGNEQFF
TRBV7-9	TRBJ2-3	15	.	TRBD1	TGTGCCAGCAGCTTCTCGACAGGGCCCGGGGATACGCAGTATTTT	CASSFSTGPGDTQYF
TRBV28	TRBJ1-4	14	few	TRBD1	TGTGCCAGCATACAGGGGGCCGGTTCTGAAAAACTGTTTTTT	CASIQGAGSEKLFF
TRBV29-1	TRBJ2-6	13	many	.	TGCAGCGTTGAGAACTCTGGGGCCAACGTCCTGACTTTC	CSVENSGANVLTF
TRBV4-1	TRBJ2-7	15	.	.	TGCGCCAGCAGCCAAGAGGCAGTTTTCTCCTACGAGCAGTACTTC	CASSQEAVFSYEQYF
TRBV29-1	TRBJ2-3	17	.	TRBD2	TGCAGCTCACCCGGACTAGCGGGATGGAGAGGTTCCGATACGCAGTATTTT	CSSPGLAGWRGSDTQYF
TRBV3-1	TRBJ1-6	15	.	.	TGTGCCAGCAGCCAGAGGGGGGACGGGAGTTCACCCCTCCACTTT	CASSQRGDGSSPLHF
TRBV6-6	TRBJ1-1	14	.	.	TGTGCCAGCTCGATTCTGACAGGAGACACTGAAGCTTTCTTT	CASSILTGDTEAFF
TRBV10-3	TRBJ1-5	14	few	.	TGTGCCATGTCTCGGGCAGGGGGCAATCAGCCCCAGCATTTT	CAMSRAGGNQPQHF
TRBV5-6	TRBJ1-5	14	.	.	TGTGCCAGCAGCTTAGGGTCCGCCAGGCAGCCCCAGCATTTT	CASSLGSARQPQHF
TRBV20-1	TRBJ2-7	13	.	.	TGCAGTGCCCCGCCGACGGACTCCTACGAGCAGTACTTC	CSAPPTDSYEQYF
TRBV18	TRBJ1-1	14	few	.	TGTGCCAGCTCACCAGGGGGGAGGAAAACTGAAGCTTTCTTT	CASSPGGRKTEAFF
TRBV5-1	TRBJ2-3	15	.	TRBD2	TGCGCCAGCACTAGCGGGAGGGCCGGCACAGATACGCAGTATTTT	CASTSGRAGTDTQYF
TRBV7-8	TRBJ2-3	15	many	.	TGTGCCAGCAGCTTATCGGTCCAGCCGACAGATACGCAGTATTTT	CASSLSVQPTDTQYF
TRBV7-2	TRBJ2-1	17	.	.	TGTGCCAGCAGCGAAGACCTAGCGCAAAGCTCCTACAATGAGCAGTTCTTC	CASSEDLAQSSYNEQFF
TRBV12-3/TRBV12-4	TRBJ2-2	16	once	TRBD2	TGTGCCAGCAGCCGGGGGCGGGGGGCTTGGACCGGGGAGCTGTTTTTT	CASSRGRGAWTGELFF
TRBV29-1	TRBJ1-5	14	few	.	TGCAGCGTATCCGAGGGGCAGGGGAATCAGCCCCAGCATTTT	CSVSEGQGNQPQHF
TRBV28	TRBJ1-2	12	.	.	TGTGCCAGCACCCCTGACACGTATGGCTACACCTTC	CASTPDTYGYTF